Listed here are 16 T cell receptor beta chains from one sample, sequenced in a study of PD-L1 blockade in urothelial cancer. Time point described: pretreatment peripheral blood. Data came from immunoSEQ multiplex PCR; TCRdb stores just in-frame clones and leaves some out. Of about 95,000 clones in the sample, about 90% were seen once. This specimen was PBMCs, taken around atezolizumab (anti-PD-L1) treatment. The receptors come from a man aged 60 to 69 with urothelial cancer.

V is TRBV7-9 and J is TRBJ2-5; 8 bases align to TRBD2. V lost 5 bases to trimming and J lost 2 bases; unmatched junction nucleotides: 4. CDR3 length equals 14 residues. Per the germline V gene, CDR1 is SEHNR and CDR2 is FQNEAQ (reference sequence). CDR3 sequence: CASSRSGGQETQYF. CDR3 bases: TGTGCCAGCAGCCGGAGCGGGGGACAAGAGACCCAGTACTTC.

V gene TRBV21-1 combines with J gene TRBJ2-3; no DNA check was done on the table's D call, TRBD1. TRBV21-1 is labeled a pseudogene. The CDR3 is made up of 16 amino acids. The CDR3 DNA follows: TGTGCCAGCAGCTCCCGGACAGGGGGCTTCGAAGATACGCAGTATTTT. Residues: CASSSRTGGFEDTQYF.

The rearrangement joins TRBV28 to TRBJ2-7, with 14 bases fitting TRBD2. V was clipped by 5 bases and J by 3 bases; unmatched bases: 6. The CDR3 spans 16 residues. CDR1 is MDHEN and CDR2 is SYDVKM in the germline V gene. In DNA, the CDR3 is TGTGCCAGCAGTGCCGGGACTAGCGGGAGTCTCTACGAGCAGTACTTC. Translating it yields CASSAGTSGSLYEQYF.

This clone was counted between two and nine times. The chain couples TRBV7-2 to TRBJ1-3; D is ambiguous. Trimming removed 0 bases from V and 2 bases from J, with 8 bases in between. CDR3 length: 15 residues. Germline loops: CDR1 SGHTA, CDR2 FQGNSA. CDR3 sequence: CASSLARQTGNTIYF. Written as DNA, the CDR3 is TGTGCCAGCAGCTTAGCGCGGCAGACTGGAAACACCATATATTTT.

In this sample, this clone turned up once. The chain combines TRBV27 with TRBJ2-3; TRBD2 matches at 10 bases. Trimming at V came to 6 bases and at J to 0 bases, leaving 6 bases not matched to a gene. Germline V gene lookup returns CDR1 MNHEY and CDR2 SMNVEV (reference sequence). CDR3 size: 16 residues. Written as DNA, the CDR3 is TGTGCCAGCAGGAGTAGCGGGGGGCCGAGCACAGATACGCAGTATTTT. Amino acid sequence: CASRSSGGPSTDTQYF.

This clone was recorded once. DNA for the CDR3: TGCGCCAGCAGCTTGGTTTCTAGCGGGAGGGGCAGGTCCTACGAGCAGTACTTC. Amino acid sequence: CASSLVSSGRGRSYEQYF. The chain links TRBV5-1 to TRBJ2-7, with 12 bases that match TRBD2. CDR3 size: 18 residues. The V gene end was trimmed by 0 bases and the J gene end by 1 base; junction bases not matched to a gene: 8. Germline lookup yields CDR1 SGHRS and CDR2 YFSETQ.

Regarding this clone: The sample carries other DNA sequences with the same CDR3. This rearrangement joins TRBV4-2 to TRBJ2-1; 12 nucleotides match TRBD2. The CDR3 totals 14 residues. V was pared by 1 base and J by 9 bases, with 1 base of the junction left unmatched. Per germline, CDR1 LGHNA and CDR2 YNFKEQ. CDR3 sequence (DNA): TGTGCCAGCAGCCAAGGACTAGCGGGGGTTGAGCAGTTCTTC. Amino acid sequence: CASSQGLAGVEQFF.

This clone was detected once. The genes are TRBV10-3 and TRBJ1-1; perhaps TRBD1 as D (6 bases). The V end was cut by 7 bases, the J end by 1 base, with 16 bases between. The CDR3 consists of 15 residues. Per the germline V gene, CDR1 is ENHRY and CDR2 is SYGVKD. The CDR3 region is CAITEGGAGNTEAFF. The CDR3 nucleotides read TGTGCCATCACCGAGGGGGGGGCGGGGAACACTGAAGCTTTCTTT.

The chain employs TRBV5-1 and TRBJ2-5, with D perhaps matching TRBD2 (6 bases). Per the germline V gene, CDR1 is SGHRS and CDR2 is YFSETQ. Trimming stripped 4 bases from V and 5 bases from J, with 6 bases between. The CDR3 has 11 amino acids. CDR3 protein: CASSGRETQYF. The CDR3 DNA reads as TGCGCCAGCAGCGGGAGGGAGACCCAGTACTTC.

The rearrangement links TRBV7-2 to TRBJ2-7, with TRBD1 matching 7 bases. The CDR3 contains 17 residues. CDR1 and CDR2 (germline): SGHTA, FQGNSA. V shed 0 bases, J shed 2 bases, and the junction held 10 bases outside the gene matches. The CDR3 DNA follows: TGTGCCAGCAGCTTAGCCCCGACAGGGTACGGGGCCTACGAGCAGTACTTC. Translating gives CASSLAPTGYGAYEQYF.

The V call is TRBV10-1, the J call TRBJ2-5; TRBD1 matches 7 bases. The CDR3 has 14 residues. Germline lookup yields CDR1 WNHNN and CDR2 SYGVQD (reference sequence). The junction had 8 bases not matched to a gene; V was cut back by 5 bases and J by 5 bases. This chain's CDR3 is CASSPGPRGETQYF. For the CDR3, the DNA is TGCGCCAGCAGTCCGGGACCCAGGGGGGAGACCCAGTACTTC.

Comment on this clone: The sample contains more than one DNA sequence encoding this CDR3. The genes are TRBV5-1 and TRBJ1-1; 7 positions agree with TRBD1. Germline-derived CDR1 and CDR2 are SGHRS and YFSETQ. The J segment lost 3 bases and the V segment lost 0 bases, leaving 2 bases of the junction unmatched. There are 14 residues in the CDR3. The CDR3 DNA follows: TGCGCCAGCAGCTTGGTGCAGGGGGACACTGAAGCTTTCTTT. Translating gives CASSLVQGDTEAFF.

Written as DNA, the CDR3 is TGTGCCAGCAGCTTACAGCCAGGGAGGAGTGAAAAACTGTTTTTT. Protein: CASSLQPGRSEKLFF. The chain carries TRBV7-8 and TRBJ1-4; the D gene is possibly TRBD1 (5 bases). V shed 2 bases and J shed 7 bases, with 14 bases lying between them. In germline, CDR1 is SGHVS, CDR2 FQNEAQ. There are 15 residues in the CDR3.

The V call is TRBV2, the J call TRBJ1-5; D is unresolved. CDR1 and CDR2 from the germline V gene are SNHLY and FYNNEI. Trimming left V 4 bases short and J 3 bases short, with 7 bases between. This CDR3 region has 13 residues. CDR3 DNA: TGTGCCAGCAGTGTAGAAACCAATCAGCCCCAGCATTTT. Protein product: CASSVETNQPQHF.

The CDR3 spells CASSQESGVTGELFF. CDR3 bases: TGCGCCAGCAGCCAAGAGTCAGGGGTTACCGGGGAGCTGTTTTTT. The J gene is TRBJ2-2, the V gene TRBV4-3; the D gene is possibly TRBD1 (6 bases). V shed 0 bases and J shed 5 bases, with 10 bases lying between them. The length of the CDR3 is 15 residues. Germline lookup yields CDR1 LGHNA and CDR2 YSLEER.

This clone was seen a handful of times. The CDR3 region is CASSPLGLAGDEQFF. CDR3 coding DNA: TGTGCCAGCAGCCCACTCGGCTTAGCGGGAGATGAGCAGTTCTTC. The J gene is TRBJ2-1, the V gene TRBV7-2, with 9 bases lining up with TRBD2. CDR1 is SGHTA and CDR2 is FQGNSA in the germline V gene. This CDR3 comprises 15 residues. V shed 5 bases and J 8 bases; nucleotides not matched to a gene: 10.